This T cell receptor beta chain comes out of a study of blood T cells in healthy people across ages. Many counts were recorded for this clonotype. This CDR3 is built from 15 residues. The V gene lost 1 base and the J gene lost 1 base, with 8 bases spanning the gap. Per germline, CDR1 LGHNA and CDR2 YSLEER. A second PCR, run for about 6 to 11 cycles, used a sample-barcoded 5' primer plus a J-beta primer mix. Tags on each cDNA molecule came from a template-switch adaptor with 12 random nucleotides. Every sample gave at least 2.5 million paired-end reads containing CDR3. One entry per CDR3 protein results from TCRdb running MiXCR on the 5' RACE reads. The table shows roughly 790,000 distinct CDR3 sequences, with approximately 39% occurring only once.

The sequencing sample was made of blood. This TCR was sampled from a woman aged 55-69 years in good health. The rearrangement joins TRBV4-3 to TRBJ2-1, with D possibly TRBD2 on 6 matching bases. The CDR3 DNA sequence: TGCGCCAGCAGCCAAGGGGACTCATCCTACAATGAGCAGTTCTTC. Its protein product is CASSQGDSSYNEQFF.